This entry concerns a single TCR beta chain. It lacks a known antigen. Base qualities were left out, and no much larger clone turns up one base away. The sample originates from a study of long-term antiretroviral therapy in people with HIV (dated by TCRdb to the early 2020s). Regarding the research as a whole: The earliest samples were collected about a decade before the 2015 WHO recommendation for immediate ART, when ART was typically delayed until CD4 counts fell. A retrospective serial study tested whether ART initiation and durable HIV suppression were associated with changes in peripheral blood TRB repertoire composition and diversity. A total of fewer than 250 cryopreserved PBMC samples came from 25 to 35 adults with confirmed HIV infection and were collected serially over a mean of roughly 6 years (range 1-12). About 35% of the 30 participants with HIV were female. No cross-contamination during QIAcube processing was seen in test extractions of a monoclonal T-cell line run alongside 30 to 35 polyclonal samples. Overall study outcomes, separate from this receptor: Since PBMC availability was limited, sequencing covered only the TCR beta chain, with no alpha chain pairing. Inferences about post-ART repertoire changes were limited because no data were available on ART adherence, viral resistance or therapy changes. Starting ART was linked to a significant rise in TRB diversity, yet even after long-term ART the diversity remained significantly lower than in transplant donor controls. Compared with controls, HIV repertoires had narrower CDR3 length ranges, and the network structure pointed to an antigen-experienced repertoire that shifted only slightly toward naive after ART. Because pre-ART samples had limited cell numbers, unsorted PBMC were profiled rather than sorted CD4+ and CD8+ T cells. Samples dated from the mid-2000s to the late 2010s, and the ART regimens used may be less effective than current ones. At every time point, the repertoire was dominated by expanded TRB clones first identified before ART initiation, although this dominance fluctuated and, in many PLHIV, declined after ART.

Sequencing of the TRB variable region was done with the immunoSEQ hsTCRB v3.0 assay at survey level resolution. The target sequencing depth for TRB was about 40,000-50,000 T-cell genomes per sample. An Illumina MiSeq with a v3 150-cycle kit was used to sequence the pooled TRB libraries. The authors' pipeline ran thus. Repertoire analysis ran in R within a reproducible Nextflow workflow covering QC, data transformation and analysis. LymphoSeq2, an R package for exploring AIRR-Seq data, was used to implement the custom analyses. Several samples that yielded fewer than 5000 total TRB sequences were excluded, so that fewer than 200 HIV repertoires were analyzed. Among the roughly 200 retained HIV repertoires, roughly 60 were collected before ART initiation and 120 to 140 were collected after ART initiation. Repertoires were downsampled to 5000 TRB nucleotide sequences, with summary statistics averaged over 100 downsampling iterations. The analysis kept only TRB sequences whose CDR3 regions were at least seven amino acids long. A Shannon entropy-derived clonality score and the Gini coefficient were used to measure diversity. In the repertoire networks, any two of the top 5000 CDR3 amino acid sequences were connected whenever the two sequences differed by an edit distance of one. For TRB CDR3 amino acid sequences, GLIPH2 was used to predict antigen specificity groups and MHC restriction. CDR3 amino acid sequences were matched against VDJdb and McPAS-TCR to flag known CMV, EBV, HIV or tissue antigen associations. Pre-ART, post-ART and control groups were compared with Wilcoxon signed-rank tests and Holm-Bonferroni correction. TCRdb holds this immuneACCESS table with in-frame rearrangements only. Some clones are missing; in checked studies, unresolved V genes explain under half, and the rest has no known cause. V and J calls plus clone size are reproduced from that table; the DNA served to infer D and trimming. The sample contains about 10,000 clones, about 81% of them found a single time. The ten largest account for around a sixth of the sample.

Inclusion was restricted to participants for whom at least one PBMC sample before ART initiation and at least two post-ART samples were available. Treatment was received in the United States of America by all participants with HIV. Before DNA extraction, cryopreserved samples of roughly 0.95-10 million PBMC were thawed and washed. At the time of the earliest PBMC sample, participants with HIV were aged between about 23 and 55 years. PBMC samples were contributed by each participant from 1-4 timepoints before ART initiation and 2-8 timepoints after ART initiation, with a median of 7 samples. For every participant, serial HIV viral load, CD4+ T-cell count, ART history and demographic data were obtained. Genomic DNA was extracted from unsorted PBMC with a Qiagen kit on a QIAcube, processed in batches of 12 samples. The germline V gene gives CDR1 as MGHRA and CDR2 as YSYEKL. V is reduced by 0 bases and J by 7 bases, leaving a spacing of 18 bases between them. Including cysteine and phenylalanine, the CDR3 has 17 amino acids. Only the CDR3 region is kept as DNA, spanning 51 bases read in frame from base 1.

The sequence came from a man aged 35 to 55 with HIV. The V and J segments used are TRBV4-1 and TRBJ2-2; TRBD1 is perhaps the D gene, given 5 matching bases. The sample consisted of unsorted PBMCs, taken 0.7 years after starting antiretroviral therapy. The nucleotides read TGCGCCAGCAGCCAAGACTCGGTACAGGCGTCGATCGGGGAGCTGTTTTTT. Its coded protein is CASSQDSVQASIGELFF.